What follows are 2 T cell receptor beta chains derived from one specimen sequenced in a study of blood T cell repertoires in COVID-19. Some clones are missing from TCRdb's copy, which holds only in-frame ones; the method was immunoSEQ multiplex PCR. Of 40,000 to 50,000 clones listed, about 80% are singletons. Sequenced: peripheral blood. The origin of the receptors is an elderly woman with acute or convalescent COVID-19.

This clone was counted once. The V gene is TRBV19, the J gene TRBJ2-1; D gene unclear. Between the trimmed V and J ends, which lost 1 base and 9 bases, there was a span of 13 bases. The germline V gene encodes CDR1 LNHDA and CDR2 SQIVND (reference sequence). The CDR3 extends over 14 amino acids. The CDR3 protein is CASSIANFGVEQFF. The CDR3 DNA reads TGTGCCAGTAGTATAGCCAACTTTGGTGTTGAGCAGTTCTTC. The whole variable domain, filled in from reference TRBV19 and TRBJ2-1, reads DGGITQSPKYLFRKEGQNVTLSCEQNLNHDAMYWYRQDPGQGLRLIYYSQIVNDFQKGDIAEGYSVSREKKESFPLTVTSAQKNPTAFYLCASSIANFGVEQFFGPGTRLTVL.

This clone was detected once. V is TRBV5-1 and J is TRBJ1-4, with 8 bases fitting TRBD1. V dropped 0 bases and J dropped 8; count of bases not matched to a gene: 9. CDR3 size: 16 residues. From germline, CDR1 is SGHRS and CDR2 YFSETQ. CDR3 nucleotides: TGCGCCAGCAGCTTGGGGACAGGGACTGATAGCGAAAAACTGTTTTTT. Translated: CASSLGTGTDSEKLFF.